This T cell receptor beta chain stems from a study of T cell responses to AZD1222 COVID-19 vaccine. Overall study results and limits: The study identified only five to seven AZD1222 recipients as seropositive at baseline. Nearly half of the spike-specific TCRs reportedly recognize variant regions that carry no mutations.

Note on this clone: Its antigen is unidentified.

Samples with a second dose at about 4 or about 12 weeks were pooled together. Method: immunoSEQ multiplex PCR; TCRdb's copy keeps in-frame clones and lacks some. The sample records approximately 140,000 clones, 92% being singletons. The CDR3 has 15 amino acids. From germline, CDR1 is SGHTA and CDR2 FQGNSA. J gave up 1 base and V 2 bases, and 3 bases lay outside the gene matches. This chain connects TRBV7-2 to TRBJ1-1; 8 bases line up with TRBD1. The receptor's source is an adult who received the AZD1222 COVID-19 vaccine. The sample was peripheral blood, taken 28 days after the second AZD1222 dose. CDR3 nucleotides: TGTGCCAGCAGCTTATACAGGGGGAAGAACACTGAAGCTTTCTTT. This translates into CASSLYRGKNTEAFF.